The 29 T cell receptor beta chains listed next were all sequenced from one sample in a study of blood T cell repertoires in COVID-19 (dated by TCRdb to the early 2020s). The library was built by means of the immunoSEQ multiplex PCR assay. Imported from immuneACCESS, the table was reduced by TCRdb to in-frame sequences with V and J called. These copies leave out some clones; in studies compared against another copy, an unresolved V gene accounts for under half, and the cause of the remainder is not known. The sample has 100,000 to 150,000 clones on record, more than 75% of them singletons. The ten largest clones add up to around 3.6% of the sample. Sequencing used peripheral blood. The source is a man in his forties or fifties with active COVID-19.

The gene calls are TRBV5-4 and TRBJ2-7; 8 nucleotides align to TRBD2. V trimming: 5 bases; J trimming: 6 bases; junction bases outside the gene matches: 10. Germline V gives CDR1 SGHNT, CDR2 YYREEE (reference sequence). This CDR3 is 14 amino acids long. The DNA of the CDR3 is TGTGCCAGCAGGAGAACTAGCGGATTCGGCGAGCAGTACGTC. Its protein product is CASRRTSGFGEQYV.

This rearrangement joins TRBV3-1 (or the pseudogene TRBV3-2) to TRBJ2-2, with D hard to call. Germline assignment: CDR1 LGHDT and CDR2 YNNKEL (reference sequence). The CDR3 has 14 residues. The germline V and J ends were trimmed by 6 bases and 8 bases, with 16 bases remaining between them. This chain's CDR3 is CASSLIASRGELFF. CDR3 DNA: TGTGCCAGCAGTCTGATAGCCTCGAGGGGGGAGCTGTTTTTT.

This rearrangement joins TRBV9 to TRBJ2-3, with 9 bases aligning to TRBD2. Germline assignment: CDR1 SGDLS and CDR2 YYNGEE. The CDR3 spans 16 residues. V dropped 3 bases and J dropped 0; count of bases not matched to a gene: 5. DNA of the CDR3: TGTGCCAGCAGCGCCGGGCTAGCGGGGAGCACAGATACGCAGTATTTT. Its protein product is CASSAGLAGSTDTQYF.

The rearrangement links TRBV12-3 or TRBV12-4 to TRBJ2-2; D is unresolved. The CDR3 covers 13 residues. V dropped 4 bases and J dropped 7 bases, with 10 bases sitting between them. The CDR3 is CASSSRSFGELFF. The CDR3 nucleotides are TGTGCCAGCAGTTCAAGGAGTTTCGGGGAGCTGTTTTTT.

The chain recombines TRBV3-1 (or the pseudogene TRBV3-2) with TRBJ1-2; 8 positions match TRBD1. The CDR3 spans 15 residues. V was clipped by 2 bases and J by 7 bases; unmatched bases: 9. From germline, CDR1 is LGHDT and CDR2 YNNKEL (reference sequence). CDR3 sequence (DNA): TGTGCCAGCAGCCAACTTGGTGACAGGGGACGTGGCTACACCTTC. Encoded protein: CASSQLGDRGRGYTF.

This clone appeared a few times. The CDR3 region has the DNA TGTGCCTGGAGCGGGCTAGCGGCGCAGTATTTT. This sequence encodes CAWSGLAAQYF. The chain combines TRBV30 with TRBJ2-3, with 7 bases identical to TRBD2. Germline CDR1 reads GTSNPN; CDR2 reads SVGIG (reference sequence). CDR3 length: 11 residues. Trimming took 3 bases from V and 10 from J; bases not matched to a gene: 4.

The rearrangement uses TRBV9 and TRBJ1-1, with TRBD1 as a possible D gene (5 bases). V shed 0 bases and J shed 4 bases, with 13 bases lying between them. The CDR3 covers 15 residues. The germline V gene has CDR1 SGDLS and CDR2 YYNGEE. DNA of the CDR3: TGTGCCAGCAGCGTAGGGGGAGGGGATGGCACTGAAGCTTTCTTT. This gives the protein CASSVGGGDGTEAFF.

The gene calls are TRBV10-1 and TRBJ2-1, with 8 nucleotides matching TRBD2. The J segment lost 1 base and the V segment lost 6 bases, leaving 8 bases of the junction unmatched. CDR1 is WNHNN and CDR2 is SYGVQD in the germline V gene (reference sequence). The CDR3 length is 16 residues. Here the CDR3 DNA reads TGCGCCAGCAGCGCCGGGGTAGCGGGGTCCTACAATGAGCAGTTCTTC. It translates to CASSAGVAGSYNEQFF.

The CDR3 here is CASSPWGPNSNYGYTF. CDR3 sequence (DNA): TGTGCCAGCTCACCGTGGGGGCCGAATTCTAACTATGGCTACACCTTC. The V call is TRBV18, the J call TRBJ1-2; possibly TRBD1 for D (6 bases). V lost 3 bases and J lost 0, with 14 bases in between. The CDR3 runs to 16 residues. Germline-derived CDR1 and CDR2 are KGHSH and LQKENI.

This chain links TRBV5-1 with TRBJ2-7, with D possibly being TRBD1 (6 bases). CDR3 length equals 15 residues. Trimming took off 0 bases at V and 2 bases at J, with 12 bases between the two ends. Looked up from germline, CDR1 is SGHRS and CDR2 is YFSETQ. The CDR3 DNA is TGCGCCAGCAGCTTGGACCTCACAGGGCCCTACGAGCAGTACTTC. Its translation is CASSLDLTGPYEQYF.

The chain is built from TRBV7-6 and TRBJ1-1, with a possible D match to TRBD1 (6 bases). V was shortened by 0 bases and J by 7 bases, with 15 bases between the two germline ends. The CDR3 length is 15 residues. Germline V gene lookup returns CDR1 SGHVS and CDR2 FNYEAQ. CDR3: CASSLAGEGGGEAFF. The CDR3 DNA sequence: TGTGCCAGCAGCTTAGCGGGGGAGGGGGGAGGTGAAGCTTTCTTT.

The chain joins TRBV5-1 to TRBJ1-6; 11 bases line up with TRBD1. The CDR3 sequence is 16 residues long. J gave up 5 bases and V 4 bases, and 5 bases lay outside the gene matches. Germline-derived CDR1 and CDR2 are SGHRS and YFSETQ. Here the CDR3 DNA reads TGCGCCAGCAGCCATACGGGACAGGGGGATAATTCACCCCTCCACTTT. It encodes CASSHTGQGDNSPLHF.

This clone has just one count. The chain is built from TRBV11-3 and TRBJ2-7; TRBD2 agrees at 8 bases. There are 13 residues in the CDR3. Germline CDR1 is SGHNT and CDR2 is YENEEA. Trimming at V came to 4 bases and at J to 7 bases, leaving 6 bases not matched to a gene. CDR3 sequence (DNA): TGTGCCAGCAGCTCGCCGACGGGAGGGGAGCAGTACTTC. This encodes CASSSPTGGEQYF. Drawing the rest from reference TRBV11-3 and TRBJ2-7, the complete variable domain is EAGVVQSPRYKIIEKKQPVAFWCNPISGHNTLYWYLQNLGQGPELLIRYENEEAVDDSQLPKDRFSAERLKGVDSTLKIQPAELGDSAVYLCASSSPTGGEQYFGPGTRLTVT.

This clone was recorded only once. The V call is TRBV5-1, the J call TRBJ2-3; no clear D gene. This CDR3 has 14 residues. Germline V gene data show CDR1 as SGHRS and CDR2 as YFSETQ. With 1 base removed from V and 0 bases from J, the gap between germline ends came to 6 bases. The CDR3 nucleotides read TGCGCCAGCAGCTTGAGCACTAGCACAGATACGCAGTATTTT. It yields the protein CASSLSTSTDTQYF.

The V gene is TRBV2, the J gene TRBJ2-7; TRBD1 aligns across 7 bases. V lost 8 bases and J lost 5; bases outside the gene matches: 15. The germline CDR1 and CDR2 sequences are SNHLY and FYNNEI. This CDR3 contains 15 residues. The CDR3 nucleotides are TGTGCCAGCTATATGGACAGGTTGAATTGGCACGAGCAGTACGTC. Translation: CASYMDRLNWHEQYV.

The V and J genes are TRBV27 and TRBJ1-2; 12 bases map to TRBD1. The V gene's germline CDR1 is MNHEY and CDR2 SMNVEV (reference sequence). The CDR3 extends over 15 amino acids. V was pared by 5 bases and J by 2 bases, with 3 bases of the junction left unmatched. CDR3 protein: CASSRGTGGNYGYTF. CDR3 in DNA: TGTGCCAGCAGTAGGGGGACAGGGGGCAACTATGGCTACACCTTC.

V usage is TRBV19 and J usage is TRBJ2-1; 8 nucleotides line up with TRBD1. Germline loops: CDR1 LNHDA, CDR2 SQIVND (reference sequence). The CDR3 loop spans 14 amino acids. The V gene end was trimmed by 2 bases and the J gene end by 4 bases; junction bases not matched to a gene: 1. CDR3 in amino acids: CASSIRTGYNEQFF. CDR3 nucleotide sequence: TGTGCCAGTAGTATACGGACAGGGTACAATGAGCAGTTCTTC.

The rearrangement joins TRBV14 to TRBJ2-5; a weak D match, TRBD2 (6 bases). This CDR3 region has 18 residues. Germline V gene sequence: CDR1 SGHDN, CDR2 FVKESK. The V and J ends lost 1 base and 4 bases respectively, with 22 bases between them. The CDR3 loop is CASSQGAGTSRGLETQYF. Written as DNA, the CDR3 is TGTGCCAGCAGCCAAGGTGCGGGAACTAGCCGGGGGTTAGAGACCCAGTACTTC. The whole variable domain, filled in from reference TRBV14 and TRBJ2-5, reads EAGVTQFPSHSVIEKGQTVTLRCDPISGHDNLYWYRRVMGKEIKFLLHFVKESKQDESGMPNNRFLAERTGGTYSTLKVQPAELEDSGVYFCASSQGAGTSRGLETQYFGPGTRLLVL.

The chain has TRBV27 and TRBJ1-1; a weak D match, TRBD1 (6 bases). V shed 6 bases and J shed 0 bases, with 20 bases lying between them. The CDR3 runs to 17 residues. CDR1 and CDR2 (germline): MNHEY, SMNVEV (reference sequence). Here the CDR3 reads CASRRRLSRDMNTEAFF. The CDR3 DNA follows: TGTGCCAGCAGACGGCGCCTCTCCCGGGACATGAACACTGAAGCTTTCTTT.

The genes are TRBV19 and TRBJ2-3, with TRBD2 matching 7 bases. Per germline, CDR1 LNHDA and CDR2 SQIVND (reference sequence). The CDR3 is made up of 16 amino acids. V was pared by 4 bases and J by 4 bases, with 11 bases of the junction left unmatched. The chain's CDR3 is CASSTLGGSISDTQYF. The CDR3 DNA follows: TGTGCCAGTAGTACGCTAGGCGGGAGTATCTCAGATACGCAGTATTTT.

The chain has TRBV19 and TRBJ1-5, with a weak D call TRBD1 (5 bases). The CDR3 has 15 amino acids. V was pared by 7 bases and J by 2 bases, with 15 bases between. Per the germline V gene, CDR1 is LNHDA and CDR2 is SQIVND (reference sequence). Here the CDR3 reads CASTPPGGGNQPQHF. The CDR3 DNA follows: TGTGCCAGTACTCCACCCGGAGGGGGCAATCAGCCCCAGCATTTT.

This clone occurred once. The chain combines TRBV30 with TRBJ1-5; D unresolved. Trimming took 2 bases from V and 4 from J, leaving 9 bases between them. The CDR3 covers 13 residues. Germline assignment: CDR1 GTSNPN and CDR2 SVGIG (reference sequence). In DNA, the CDR3 is TGTGCCTGGAGTTCTACTTTAAATCAGCCCCAGCATTTT. Its protein is CAWSSTLNQPQHF.

This clone appeared a few times. The chain joins TRBV6-5 to TRBJ2-4; TRBD1 matches at 11 bases. With V trimmed by 6 bases and J by 0 bases, 1 base remained unmatched. CDR1 MNHEY and CDR2 SVGAGI come from the germline V gene. This CDR3 is built from 15 residues. The DNA for the CDR3 is TGTGCCAGCAGGGGACAGGGGGAAGCCAAAAACATTCAGTACTTC. Protein sequence: CASRGQGEAKNIQYF.

This clone came up once. The V and J genes are TRBV5-1 and TRBJ1-2; D gene ambiguous. Trimming cost V 0 bases and J 6 bases, with 15 bases left between them. Germline assignment: CDR1 SGHRS and CDR2 YFSETQ. The CDR3 has 15 amino acids. For the CDR3, the DNA is TGCGCCAGCAGCTTGGCCAACTTGGAGATAGATGGCTACACCTTC. Its protein is CASSLANLEIDGYTF.

The V and J genes are TRBV6-5 and TRBJ1-5, with D perhaps TRBD1 (6 bases). Deletions cut 6 bases from V and 3 bases from J, with 9 bases between. CDR1 is MNHEY and CDR2 is SVGAGI in the germline V gene. The CDR3 totals 13 residues. The CDR3 DNA follows: TGTGCCAGCAGGGGACAAATCAATCAGCCCCAGCATTTT. Translated, it gives CASRGQINQPQHF.

The CDR3 is CASRSGVSQPQHF. CDR3 coding DNA: TGTGCCAGCAGATCAGGGGTGTCTCAGCCCCAGCATTTT. The rearrangement joins TRBV12-3 or TRBV12-4 to TRBJ1-5; D might be TRBD1 (6 bases). There are 13 residues in the CDR3. The V end lost 6 bases, the J end lost 6 bases, and 12 bases lay between the germline ends.

The rearrangement links TRBV7-3 to TRBJ1-2; TRBD1 is a possible D gene (5 bases). The germline CDR1 and CDR2 sequences are SGHTA and FQGTGA. The V gene lost 2 bases and the J gene lost 4 bases, with 8 bases spanning the gap. The CDR3 totals 13 residues. The CDR3 is CASSLQGSYGYTF. DNA for the CDR3: TGTGCCAGCAGCTTACAGGGATCCTATGGCTACACCTTC.

V is TRBV6-1 and J is TRBJ2-5; D uncertain. Germline values: CDR1 MNHNS, CDR2 SASEGT. The CDR3 contains 12 residues. V was cut by 0 bases and J by 5 bases, with 4 bases left in between. The CDR3 sequence: CASSEAIETQYF. CDR3 coding DNA: TGTGCCAGCAGTGAAGCTATCGAGACCCAGTACTTC.

This rearrangement joins TRBV6-6 to TRBJ1-4; 7 bases are a match to TRBD1. V was clipped by 5 bases and J by 3 bases; unmatched bases: 12. CDR3 length: 17 amino acids. Germline V gene sequence: CDR1 MNHNY, CDR2 SVGAGI (reference sequence). CDR3: CASSPSGTAGSNEKLFF. In DNA form, the CDR3 reads TGTGCCAGCAGTCCTTCCGGGACAGCCGGTTCTAATGAAAAACTGTTTTTT.